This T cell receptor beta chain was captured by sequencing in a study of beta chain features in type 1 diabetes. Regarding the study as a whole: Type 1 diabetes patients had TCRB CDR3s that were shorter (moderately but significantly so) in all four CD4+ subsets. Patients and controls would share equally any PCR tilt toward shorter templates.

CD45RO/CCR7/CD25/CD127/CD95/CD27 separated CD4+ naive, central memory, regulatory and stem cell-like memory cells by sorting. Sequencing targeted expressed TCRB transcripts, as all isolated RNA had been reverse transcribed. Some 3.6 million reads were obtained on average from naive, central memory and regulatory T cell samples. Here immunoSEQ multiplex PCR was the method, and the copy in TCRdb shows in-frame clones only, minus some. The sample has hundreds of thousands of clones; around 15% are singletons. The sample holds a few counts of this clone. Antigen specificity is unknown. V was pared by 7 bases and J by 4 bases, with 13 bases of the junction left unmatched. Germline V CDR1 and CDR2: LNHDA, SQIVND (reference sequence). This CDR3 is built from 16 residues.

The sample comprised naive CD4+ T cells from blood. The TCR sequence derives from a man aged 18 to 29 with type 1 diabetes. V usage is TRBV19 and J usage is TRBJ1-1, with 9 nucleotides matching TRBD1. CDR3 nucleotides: TGTGCCAGTAACGATCCTGGGACAGGGATGGTCACTGAAGCTTTCTTT. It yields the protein CASNDPGTGMVTEAFF.